Following are 9 T cell receptor beta chains from one sample sequenced in a study of shared T cell receptors in the human thymus. Sequencing was performed with immunoSEQ multiplex PCR; in TCRdb, only in-frame clones are kept and a portion is missing. The data show 700,000 or so clones, over 75% seen once. Another study also made use of these data, one on human thymus T cells.

Sequenced input: thymocytes. Receptor source: a girl in the first two years of life with a congenital heart defect.

J is TRBJ1-2 and V is TRBV30; TRBD1 is a possible D gene (5 bases). Between the trimmed V and J ends, which lost 4 bases and 0 bases, there was a span of 15 bases. CDR1 and CDR2 from the germline V gene are GTSNPN and SVGIG (reference sequence). The CDR3 runs 15 residues. The CDR3 region has the DNA TGTGCCTGGAAGTCGGGGGACCCAGCTAACTATGGCTACACCTTC. As protein: CAWKSGDPANYGYTF.

The gene calls are TRBV6-5 and TRBJ1-5, with 10 bases that match TRBD1. This CDR3 is built from 15 residues. With 6 bases clipped from V and 6 bases from J, the junction kept 8 bases outside the gene matches. Germline V gene data show CDR1 as MNHEY and CDR2 as SVGAGI. CDR3 in DNA: TGTGCCAGCAGCCTATCCGGGACAGGGGCTCAGCCCCAGCATTTT. Its protein product is CASSLSGTGAQPQHF.

V is TRBV2 and J is TRBJ1-6, with D perhaps TRBD1 (6 bases). The germline CDR1 and CDR2 sequences are SNHLY and FYNNEI. CDR3 length: 14 amino acids. V lost 6 bases and J 9 bases, leaving 15 bases between the germline ends. CDR3 region: CASSKGDVRSPLHF. The CDR3 bases are TGTGCCAGCAGCAAGGGGGATGTACGTTCACCCCTCCACTTT.

V is TRBV27 and J is TRBJ2-3; TRBD2 is a possible D gene (6 bases). Germline V gene sequence: CDR1 MNHEY, CDR2 SMNVEV (reference sequence). V lost 5 bases, J lost 1 base, and 7 bases lay in between. CDR3 length equals 13 residues. The CDR3 is CASSGLRTDTQYF. CDR3 in DNA: TGTGCCAGCAGTGGACTACGCACAGATACGCAGTATTTT.

The chain uses TRBV6-5 and TRBJ1-2, with 8 bases matching TRBD1. CDR3 size: 15 residues. Germline CDR1 reads MNHEY; CDR2 reads SVGAGI. Germline trimming cut 6 bases from V and 0 bases from J; bases unmatched to any gene: 6. CDR3 residues: CASRLWDRPNYGYTF. The CDR3 nucleotides are TGTGCCAGCAGGCTATGGGACAGGCCTAACTATGGCTACACCTTC.

This chain links TRBV2 with TRBJ2-1; 10 bases agree with TRBD2. Germline assignment: CDR1 SNHLY and CDR2 FYNNEI. The junction had 17 bases not matched to a gene; V was cut back by 6 bases and J by 9 bases. CDR3 size: 17 residues. For the CDR3, the DNA is TGTGCCAGCAGCAGCGGGGGGGGGAATCGAGCTGGGGTTGAGCAGTTCTTC. The encoded protein is CASSSGGGNRAGVEQFF.

The CDR3 coding sequence is TGTGCCAGCAGCTTTGGGACAGGGGAACAGCCCCAGCATTTT. Residues: CASSFGTGEQPQHF. This chain connects TRBV7-9 to TRBJ1-5; 10 bases are a match to TRBD1. This CDR3 is built from 14 residues. The ends lost 3 bases at V and 7 bases at J; junction bases unmatched: 3. Looked up from germline, CDR1 is SEHNR and CDR2 is FQNEAQ (reference sequence).

The V call is TRBV29-1, the J call TRBJ1-2, with 7 bases fitting TRBD1. Germline CDR1 SQVTM, CDR2 ANQGSEA. J gave up 6 bases and V 0 bases, and 13 bases lay outside the gene matches. CDR3 size: 16 residues. CDR3 nucleotide sequence: TGCAGCGTTGAAGAGAAGTGCCTAGGGGGCAGCAATGGCTACACCTTC. It yields the protein CSVEEKCLGGSNGYTF.

The V call is TRBV7-3, the J call TRBJ2-2, with 7 positions matching TRBD1. Trimming at V came to 5 bases and at J to 4 bases, leaving 1 base not matched to a gene. This CDR3 has 13 amino acids. CDR1 is SGHTA, CDR2 FQGTGA, per germline. In DNA, the CDR3 is TGTGCCAGCAGCAAGGGGGCCACCGGGGAGCTGTTTTTT. This gives the protein CASSKGATGELFF.